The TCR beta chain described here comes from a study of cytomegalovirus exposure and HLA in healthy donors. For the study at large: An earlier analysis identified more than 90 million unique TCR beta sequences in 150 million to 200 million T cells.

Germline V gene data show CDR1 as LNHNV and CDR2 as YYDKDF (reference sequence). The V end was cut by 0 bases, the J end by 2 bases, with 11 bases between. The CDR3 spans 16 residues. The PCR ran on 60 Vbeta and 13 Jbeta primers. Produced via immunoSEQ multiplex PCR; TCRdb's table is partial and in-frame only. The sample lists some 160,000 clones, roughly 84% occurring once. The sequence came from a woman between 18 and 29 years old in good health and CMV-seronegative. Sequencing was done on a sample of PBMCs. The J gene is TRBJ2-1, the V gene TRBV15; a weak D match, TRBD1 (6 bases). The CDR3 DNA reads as TGTGCCACCAGCAGAGATTATCGACAGGCCTACAATGAGCAGTTCTTC. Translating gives CATSRDYRQAYNEQFF.